The 21 T cell receptor beta chains reported below all come from one sample, sequenced in a study of T-cell memory formation after mild COVID-19. TCRdb passed the 5' RACE reads through MiXCR, listing each CDR3 protein once. Of 450,000 or so distinct CDR3 sequences listed, around 20% are singletons. Sequencing input: PBMCs or a T cell subset sorted from them (not recorded which). The receptors stem from an adult woman who had mild COVID-19 (a few samples of this study predate the infection). Cell type and time point are not known.

The V and J genes are TRBV4-1 and TRBJ2-3, with 8 bases that match TRBD2. Germline V gives CDR1 MGHRA, CDR2 YSYEKL. V shed 4 bases and J 4 bases; nucleotides not matched to a gene: 10. The CDR3 has 16 amino acids. The CDR3 DNA follows: TGCGCCAGCAGCCTTACAGAGCGGGAGTATGCAGATACGCAGTATTTT. It yields the protein CASSLTEREYADTQYF.

The gene calls are TRBV12-3 or TRBV12-4 and TRBJ1-4; D unclear. The CDR3 is made up of 14 amino acids. Trimming removed 3 bases from V and 4 bases from J, with 9 bases in between. DNA for the CDR3: TGTGCCAGCAGTTTCAGTGTTGGTAATGAAAAACTGTTTTTT. Translating gives CASSFSVGNEKLFF.

In its sample, this clonotype was seen a few times. The rearrangement uses TRBV27 and TRBJ1-2; TRBD1 is a possible D gene (6 bases). V was pared by 3 bases and J by 7 bases, with 12 bases between. The germline gives CDR1 MNHEY, CDR2 SMNVEV (reference sequence). The CDR3 runs 13 residues. CDR3 amino acids: CASSFGGALGYTF. The CDR3 bases are TGTGCCAGCAGTTTCGGGGGGGCGCTTGGCTACACCTTC.

This clonotype was seen a few times. The chain joins TRBV15 to TRBJ2-5; 7 bases fit TRBD2. Germline V gene lookup returns CDR1 LNHNV and CDR2 YYDKDF (reference sequence). The junction had 4 bases not matched to a gene; V was cut back by 0 bases and J by 3 bases. CDR3 length: 15 amino acids. DNA for the CDR3: TGTGCCACCAGCAGAGATGGGCTAGCGGAAGAGACCCAGTACTTC. It is translated as CATSRDGLAEETQYF.

This clonotype was counted only a few times. The chain uses TRBV5-1 and TRBJ1-1; D perhaps matches TRBD1 (5 bases). Per germline, CDR1 SGHRS and CDR2 YFSETQ. Trimming took off 0 bases at V and 4 bases at J, with 10 bases between the two ends. The CDR3 sequence is 14 residues long. The CDR3 region is CASSLDPGLTEAFF. The CDR3 coding sequence is TGCGCCAGCAGCTTGGATCCAGGGCTCACTGAAGCTTTCTTT.

This clonotype occurred a few times. The junction does not match germline at one end; this may be a read error. The chain links TRBV4-1 to TRBJ1-6; D remains unclear. The CDR3 is made up of 14 amino acids. The germline V gene encodes CDR1 MGHRA and CDR2 YSYEKL. Written as DNA, the CDR3 is TGCGCCAGCAGTCAAGAAGTTTATAATTCACCCCTCCACTTT. The encoded protein is CASSQEVYNSPLHF.

This clonotype was seen only a few times. The chain carries TRBV2 and TRBJ2-2; D call uncertain. The CDR3 is 15 amino acids. V was clipped by 4 bases and J by 0 bases, with 9 bases between them. Germline CDR1 is SNHLY and CDR2 is FYNNEI. This CDR3 is CASSVMGSNTGELFF. The CDR3 bases are TGTGCCAGCAGTGTAATGGGATCGAACACCGGGGAGCTGTTTTTT.

In DNA, the CDR3 is TGTGCCAGCAGCGGACAGGGGGACACCTACGAGCAGTACTTC. Translated: CASSGQGDTYEQYF. The chain joins TRBV12-3 or TRBV12-4 to TRBJ2-7, with 10 nucleotides matching TRBD1. CDR3 length: 14 amino acids. V was clipped by 6 bases and J by 2 bases; unmatched bases: 4.

The chain carries TRBV4-3 and TRBJ2-7, with 8 bases aligning to TRBD2. Germline CDR1 LGHNA, CDR2 YSLEER. J gave up 2 bases and V 5 bases, and 8 bases lay outside the gene matches. The CDR3 contains 15 residues. The CDR3 nucleotides read TGCGCCAGCAGCGCGACCGGGACTAGGGCCTACGAGCAGTACTTC. Translating gives CASSATGTRAYEQYF.

The chain links TRBV7-2 to TRBJ1-4, with D perhaps TRBD1 (6 bases). The CDR3 is 14 amino acids. Trimming removed 3 bases at V and 8 bases at J, with 13 bases between. Germline CDR1 SGHTA, CDR2 FQGNSA. The CDR3 DNA reads TGTGCCAGCAGCTTCCCCGGGGGGCGCGAAAAACTGTTTTTT. It is translated as CASSFPGGREKLFF.

V gene TRBV24-1 combines with J gene TRBJ2-1; D might be TRBD1 or TRBD2, each matching 6 bases. This CDR3 region has 13 residues. V gave up 12 bases and J gave up 5 bases, with 16 bases separating them. CDR1 and CDR2 from the germline V gene are KGHDR and SFDVKD. The CDR3, as DNA: TGTGCCTCCTCTGGTCGGGGGCACAATGAGCAGTTCTTC. Protein sequence: CASSGRGHNEQFF.

The chain has TRBV19 and TRBJ1-4; maybe TRBD1 (5 bases). This CDR3 region has 13 residues. V was pared by 7 bases and J by 8 bases, with 14 bases between. Germline V gene sequence: CDR1 LNHDA, CDR2 SQIVND (reference sequence). The CDR3 DNA follows: TGTGCCAGTACTGTTAATGGGGGAGAAAAACTGTTTTTT. Protein product: CASTVNGGEKLFF.

This clonotype was detected only a few times. The chain employs TRBV29-1 and TRBJ2-1; D gene uncertain. The CDR3 runs to 14 residues. V shed 7 bases and J shed 0 bases, with 13 bases lying between them. Germline V gives CDR1 SQVTM, CDR2 ANQGSEA. The DNA of the CDR3 is TGCAGCGCGGTGGGCCCTTTCTCCTACAATGAGCAGTTCTTC. Residues: CSAVGPFSYNEQFF.

The chain recombines TRBV5-4 with TRBJ2-7; D is possibly TRBD1 (6 bases). Germline V gene data show CDR1 as SGHNT and CDR2 as YYREEE (reference sequence). The CDR3 contains 14 residues. The V end was cut by 4 bases, the J end by 4 bases, with 15 bases between. The CDR3 region is CASSPVAGEYEQYF. The CDR3 DNA reads as TGTGCCAGCAGCCCAGTGGCAGGGGAGTACGAGCAGTACTTC.

This clonotype showed up just a few times. The chain has TRBV20-1 and TRBJ1-6, with D perhaps matching TRBD1 (5 bases). CDR1 DFQATT and CDR2 SNEGSKA come from the germline V gene (reference sequence). There are 15 residues in the CDR3. V gave up 2 bases and J gave up 11 bases, with 19 bases separating them. This CDR3 reads CSARTRGPPGTPLHF. DNA for the CDR3: TGCAGTGCTAGAACCCGGGGACCTCCAGGTACACCCCTCCACTTT.

This clonotype was observed a few times. This chain joins TRBV4-3 and TRBJ2-4, with TRBD2 identical over 10 bases. The germline gives CDR1 LGHNA, CDR2 YSLEER. The CDR3 consists of 19 residues. The ends lost 6 bases at V and 2 bases at J; junction bases unmatched: 16. DNA for the CDR3: TGCGCCAGCAGTTCCTTTGTGGCTAGCGGGAGTCGGACCAAAAACATTCAGTACTTC. Its translation is CASSSFVASGSRTKNIQYF.

The V and J genes are TRBV7-2 and TRBJ1-2, with D tentatively TRBD1 (5 bases). Germline values: CDR1 SGHTA, CDR2 FQGNSA. Between the trimmed V and J ends, which lost 4 bases and 0 bases, there was a span of 12 bases. The CDR3 has 15 amino acids. The DNA of the CDR3 is TGTGCCAGCAGCTCCCGGGGAGGGGCTAACTATGGCTACACCTTC. Protein product: CASSSRGGANYGYTF.

This clonotype has ten or more counts. This chain joins TRBV7-9 and TRBJ2-3, with 10 bases that match TRBD2. Germline CDR1 is SEHNR and CDR2 is FQNEAQ (reference sequence). V lost 5 bases and J lost 4; bases outside the gene matches: 12. The CDR3 totals 17 residues. CDR3 sequence (DNA): TGTGCCAGCAGCAAGGGGCCTAGCGGGAGTTTGTCAGATACGCAGTATTTT. As protein: CASSKGPSGSLSDTQYF.

This clonotype has only a few counts. The chain joins TRBV24-1 to TRBJ1-5, with D uncertain. There are 13 residues in the CDR3. The V end lost 3 bases, the J end lost 2 bases, and 4 bases lay between the germline ends. The germline gives CDR1 KGHDR, CDR2 SFDVKD. For the CDR3, the DNA is TGTGCCACCAGTGATACCGGCAATCAGCCCCAGCATTTT. It is translated as CATSDTGNQPQHF.

This clonotype was seen only a few times. This chain uses TRBV4-3 with TRBJ2-7; TRBD1 aligns across 8 bases. The CDR3 loop spans 14 amino acids. J was trimmed by 7 bases and V by 4 bases; bases with no gene match: 9. The germline V gene has CDR1 LGHNA and CDR2 YSLEER. The CDR3 region has the DNA TGCGCCAGCAGCCCGGACAGGGCTTTGGGGGAGCAGTACTTC. Protein product: CASSPDRALGEQYF.

The J gene is TRBJ1-3, the V gene TRBV5-5; TRBD1 matches 10 bases. The CDR3 has 15 amino acids. The V segment lost 3 bases and the J segment 3 bases; nucleotides outside the gene matches: 3. Germline-derived CDR1 and CDR2 are SGHKS and YYEKEE (reference sequence). The CDR3 coding sequence is TGTGCCAGCAGCTGGGGACAGGGGAATGGAAACACCATATATTTT. It encodes CASSWGQGNGNTIYF. Complete variable domain (other parts from reference TRBV5-5 and TRBJ1-3): DAGVTQSPTHLIKTRGQQVTLRCSPISGHKSVSWYQQVLGQGPQFIFQYYEKEERGRGNFPDRFSARQFPNYSSELNVNALLLGDSALYLCASSWGQGNGNTIYFGEGSWLTVV.